Below, 5 T cell receptor beta chains from the same sample are listed, as sequenced in a study of post-analysis software for immune sequencing data. What these receptors recognize is not known. cDNA libraries of TCR beta carried unique molecular identifiers. Via MiXCR, TCRdb re-called the PCR reads, giving one row per CDR3 protein. The sample comprises a few hundred thousand distinct CDR3 sequences, just over 35% of which are singletons, and around 4.7% rests with the top ten. Findings and caveats of the study: Four or five TRBV segments occurring more often in patients than controls included TRBV5-6, TRBV5-1 and TRBV20-1.

Material: blood. These receptors originate from a girl aged 5 to 17 with multiple sclerosis.

The sample holds a few counts of this clonotype. The V and J genes are TRBV6-5 and TRBJ2-5; D ambiguous. The CDR3 loop spans 13 amino acids. The germline V and J ends were trimmed by 2 bases and 2 bases, with 6 bases remaining between them. Germline-derived CDR1 and CDR2 are MNHEY and SVGAGI. This CDR3 reads CASSYQLQETQYF. The CDR3 nucleotides are TGTGCCAGCAGTTACCAGTTACAAGAGACCCAGTACTTC.

V is TRBV20-1 and J is TRBJ1-5; 8 nucleotides line up with TRBD1. V was pared by 5 bases and J by 1 base, with 7 bases of the junction left unmatched. The CDR3 sequence is 15 residues long. CDR1 and CDR2 from the germline V gene are DFQATT and SNEGSKA (reference sequence). In DNA, the CDR3 is TGCAGTGCTCGACAGGGGAGGGGAAGCAATCAGCCCCAGCATTTT. Amino acid sequence: CSARQGRGSNQPQHF.

Ten or more counts support this clonotype. The gene calls are TRBV27 and TRBJ2-1; D possibly corresponds to TRBD2 (5 bases). The CDR3 covers 16 residues. The V gene's germline CDR1 is MNHEY and CDR2 SMNVEV (reference sequence). Trimming took 6 bases from V and 0 from J, leaving 15 bases between them. CDR3 region: CASSPGLGSSYNEQFF. The CDR3 DNA sequence: TGTGCCAGCAGCCCCGGACTGGGGAGCTCCTACAATGAGCAGTTCTTC.

This clonotype occurred many times. The chain employs TRBV5-1 and TRBJ2-1; 7 bases are a match to TRBD1. This CDR3 is 15 amino acids long. The V and J ends lost 4 bases and 7 bases, in that order; junction bases with no gene match: 11. Germline V CDR1 and CDR2: SGHRS, YFSETQ. This CDR3 reads CASSPVGTALNEQFF. The CDR3 DNA reads as TGCGCCAGCAGCCCGGTTGGGACAGCATTAAATGAGCAGTTCTTC.

The chain is built from TRBV12-3 or TRBV12-4 and TRBJ1-2; possible D gene TRBD1, 5 bases. Trimming pared 6 bases from V and 8 bases from J, leaving 13 bases between. This CDR3 is built from 12 residues. CDR3 protein: CASSWDLGGYTF. DNA of the CDR3: TGTGCCAGCAGCTGGGACCTGGGGGGCTACACCTTC.